This is a list of T cell receptor beta chains from one sample in a study of cytomegalovirus exposure and HLA in healthy donors. Produced via immunoSEQ multiplex PCR; TCRdb's table is partial and in-frame only. This repertoire shows 270,000 or so clones, 75% to 90% found once; its top ten account for about 4%. The sequenced sample consisted of PBMCs. The origin of the receptors is a man in his forties or fifties in good health and CMV-seropositive. The CDR3 runs from the conserved cysteine through the conserved F or W. The order of the fields is CDR3 protein, CDR3 DNA, J gene, V gene, clone size, D gene. The D gene is left open where the match is weak. Expanded clones get a size class; other rows say once, few or many, or leave the size out.

CDR3aa: CASSLVRVLEYEQYF; CDR3nt: TGTGCCAGCAGCTTAGTCCGGGTTCTAGAATACGAGCAGTACTTC; j_gene: TRBJ2-7; v_gene: TRBV11-2; abundance: NA; d_gene: NA
CDR3aa: CASSRQGGPNQPQHF; CDR3nt: TGTGCCAGCAGTCGACAGGGAGGCCCGAATCAGCCCCAGCATTTT; j_gene: TRBJ1-5; v_gene: TRBV6-6; abundance: NA; d_gene: TRBD1
CDR3aa: CASSPLAGEVRGYEQYF; CDR3nt: TGTGCCAGCAGCCCACTAGCGGGAGAAGTAAGAGGCTACGAGCAGTACTTC; j_gene: TRBJ2-7; v_gene: TRBV7-6; abundance: NA; d_gene: TRBD2
CDR3aa: CASSEYGTGDSPLHF; CDR3nt: TGTGCCAGCAGTGAATATGGGACAGGCGATTCACCCCTCCACTTT; j_gene: TRBJ1-6; v_gene: TRBV25-1; abundance: NA; d_gene: TRBD1
CDR3aa: CASSLGSDRAKNIQYF; CDR3nt: TGTGCCAGCAGCTTAGGAAGTGACAGGGCCAAAAACATTCAGTACTTC; j_gene: TRBJ2-4; v_gene: TRBV7-9; abundance: NA; d_gene: NA
CDR3aa: CASSLGGGINTGELFF; CDR3nt: TGTGCCAGCAGCTTAGGAGGGGGAATAAACACCGGGGAGCTGTTTTTT; j_gene: TRBJ2-2; v_gene: TRBV7-9; abundance: once; d_gene: NA
CDR3aa: CASSPRTGGYTF; CDR3nt: TGTGCCAGCAGCCCTCGGACAGGTGGCTACACCTTC; j_gene: TRBJ1-2; v_gene: TRBV9; abundance: few; d_gene: TRBD1
CDR3aa: CASSQADRGLATNEKLFF; CDR3nt: TGCGCCAGCAGCCAAGCTGACAGGGGCCTGGCCACTAATGAAAAACTGTTTTTT; j_gene: TRBJ1-4; v_gene: TRBV4-1; abundance: NA; d_gene: TRBD1
CDR3aa: CASSLGTGGSYGYTF; CDR3nt: TGTGCCAGCAGTCTCGGGACAGGGGGCTCCTATGGCTACACCTTC; j_gene: TRBJ1-2; v_gene: TRBV6-5; abundance: NA; d_gene: TRBD1
CDR3aa: CASSRPTDNSPLHF; CDR3nt: TGTGCCAGCAGTCGGCCTACAGATAATTCACCCCTCCACTTT; j_gene: TRBJ1-6; v_gene: TRBV28; abundance: NA; d_gene: NA
CDR3aa: CASMRGYEQYF; CDR3nt: TGTGCCAGCATGCGGGGGTACGAGCAGTACTTC; j_gene: TRBJ2-7; v_gene: TRBV6-5; abundance: NA; d_gene: TRBD2
CDR3aa: CASSLGGQGQDYGYTF; CDR3nt: TGTGCCAGCAGCTTAGGGGGTCAGGGGCAGGACTATGGCTACACCTTC; j_gene: TRBJ1-2; v_gene: TRBV7-2; abundance: NA; d_gene: NA
CDR3aa: CASSLGTGAYEQYF; CDR3nt: TGCGCCAGCAGCCTGGGGACAGGAGCCTACGAGCAGTACTTC; j_gene: TRBJ2-7; v_gene: TRBV4-1; abundance: NA; d_gene: TRBD1
CDR3aa: CATKTGDTEAFF; CDR3nt: TGTGCCACCAAGACAGGGGACACTGAAGCTTTCTTT; j_gene: TRBJ1-1; v_gene: TRBV28; abundance: NA; d_gene: TRBD1
CDR3aa: CASSASTGPYEQYF; CDR3nt: TGTGCCAGTAGTGCCTCGACAGGACCCTACGAGCAGTACTTC; j_gene: TRBJ2-7; v_gene: TRBV19; abundance: NA; d_gene: NA
CDR3aa: CASGGGYEQYF; CDR3nt: TGCGCCAGCGGCGGAGGTTACGAGCAGTACTTC; j_gene: TRBJ2-7; v_gene: TRBV5-1; abundance: NA; d_gene: NA
CDR3aa: CASSAIGTLNTDTQYF; CDR3nt: TGTGCCAGCAGCGCGATAGGGACACTTAACACAGATACGCAGTATTTT; j_gene: TRBJ2-3; v_gene: TRBV5-6; abundance: NA; d_gene: NA
CDR3aa: CASRPRRGGGSGRIGKQFF; CDR3nt: TGTGCCAGCCGGCCTAGGCGCGGAGGCGGAAGCGGGAGAATTGGCAAGCAGTTCTTC; j_gene: TRBJ2-1; v_gene: TRBV27; abundance: NA; d_gene: TRBD2
CDR3aa: CASSLDFSGSGYEQYF; CDR3nt: TGTGCCAGCAGCTTGGATTTTAGCGGGAGTGGCTACGAGCAGTACTTC; j_gene: TRBJ2-7; v_gene: TRBV5-5; abundance: NA; d_gene: TRBD2
CDR3aa: CASSPRTSSRGELFF; CDR3nt: TGTGCCAGCAGTCCTCGGACTAGCTCTCGGGGGGAGCTGTTTTTT; j_gene: TRBJ2-2; v_gene: TRBV7-3; abundance: NA; d_gene: TRBD2
CDR3aa: CASSAPQGMNTEAFF; CDR3nt: TGTGCCAGCAGTGCCCCCCAGGGGATGAACACTGAAGCTTTCTTT; j_gene: TRBJ1-1; v_gene: TRBV2; abundance: few; d_gene: NA
CDR3aa: CASRPDRDSPLHF; CDR3nt: TGTGCCAGCAGACCTGACAGGGATTCACCCCTCCACTTT; j_gene: TRBJ1-6; v_gene: TRBV11-2; abundance: NA; d_gene: TRBD1
CDR3aa: CASSEAGQGSNQPQHF; CDR3nt: TGTGCCAGCAGTGAAGCAGGACAGGGGAGCAATCAGCCCCAGCATTTT; j_gene: TRBJ1-5; v_gene: TRBV2; abundance: NA; d_gene: TRBD1
CDR3aa: CASSQNTNTGELFF; CDR3nt: TGTGCCAGCAGCCAGAATACGAACACCGGGGAGCTGTTTTTT; j_gene: TRBJ2-2; v_gene: TRBV7-9; abundance: NA; d_gene: NA
CDR3aa: CASRISGSSYEQYF; CDR3nt: TGTGCCAGCAGGATTAGCGGGAGTAGCTACGAGCAGTACTTC; j_gene: TRBJ2-7; v_gene: TRBV28; abundance: NA; d_gene: TRBD2
CDR3aa: CASSYTGGGDTEAFF; CDR3nt: TGTGCCAGCAGTTACACGGGCGGGGGTGACACTGAAGCTTTCTTT; j_gene: TRBJ1-1; v_gene: TRBV6-5; abundance: NA; d_gene: NA
CDR3aa: CASSLDPTYEQYF; CDR3nt: TGTGCCAGCAGCTTGGACCCTACCTACGAGCAGTACTTC; j_gene: TRBJ2-7; v_gene: TRBV5-4; abundance: NA; d_gene: NA
CDR3aa: CASSRLAGPRNEQFF; CDR3nt: TGTGCTAGCAGCCGACTAGCGGGACCCCGCAATGAGCAGTTCTTC; j_gene: TRBJ2-1; v_gene: TRBV7-7; abundance: few; d_gene: TRBD2
CDR3aa: CASSLAGVGSETQYF; CDR3nt: TGTGCCAGCAGTCTAGCGGGAGTGGGGTCGGAGACCCAGTACTTC; j_gene: TRBJ2-5; v_gene: TRBV6-5; abundance: once; d_gene: TRBD2
CDR3aa: CASSPRSYNEQFF; CDR3nt: TGTGCCAGCAGCCCCCGCTCCTACAATGAGCAGTTCTTC; j_gene: TRBJ2-1; v_gene: TRBV9; abundance: NA; d_gene: NA
CDR3aa: CASSSWTLMNTEAFF; CDR3nt: TGTGCCAGCAGTTCATGGACACTCATGAACACTGAAGCTTTCTTT; j_gene: TRBJ1-1; v_gene: TRBV27; abundance: NA; d_gene: NA
CDR3aa: CASSFPTWGGASTDTQYF; CDR3nt: TGTGCCAGCAGTTTCCCTACTTGGGGAGGGGCTAGCACAGATACGCAGTATTTT; j_gene: TRBJ2-3; v_gene: TRBV28; abundance: NA; d_gene: TRBD2
CDR3aa: CSVPMAGNYGYTF; CDR3nt: TGCAGCGTTCCGATGGCGGGGAACTATGGCTACACCTTC; j_gene: TRBJ1-2; v_gene: TRBV29-1; abundance: NA; d_gene: NA
CDR3aa: CASSIVGLTEAFF; CDR3nt: TGTGCCAGTAGTATTGTGGGGCTCACTGAAGCTTTCTTT; j_gene: TRBJ1-1; v_gene: TRBV19; abundance: once; d_gene: NA
CDR3aa: CASRDRVVGSPLHF; CDR3nt: TGTGCCAGCCGGGACAGGGTGGTTGGTTCACCCCTCCACTTT; j_gene: TRBJ1-6; v_gene: TRBV2; abundance: NA; d_gene: TRBD1
CDR3aa: CAGLRDGSYEQYF; CDR3nt: TGTGCCGGACTAAGGGACGGGTCCTACGAGCAGTACTTC; j_gene: TRBJ2-7; v_gene: TRBV7-9; abundance: NA; d_gene: NA
CDR3aa: CASSPLREEVNEQYF; CDR3nt: TGTGCCAGCAGCCCCCTCCGGGAGGAAGTAAACGAGCAGTACTTC; j_gene: TRBJ2-7; v_gene: TRBV4-2; abundance: NA; d_gene: TRBD2
CDR3aa: CASSSGQGIGTEAFF; CDR3nt: TGTGCCAGCAGTTCTGGACAGGGAATCGGCACTGAAGCTTTCTTT; j_gene: TRBJ1-1; v_gene: TRBV28; abundance: NA; d_gene: TRBD1
CDR3aa: CASSRQGYEQYF; CDR3nt: TGTGCCAGCAGTCGGCAGGGTTACGAGCAGTACTTC; j_gene: TRBJ2-7; v_gene: TRBV28; abundance: NA; d_gene: NA
CDR3aa: CASSPPYDRGYF; CDR3nt: TGTGCCAGCAGTCCCCCCTACGACAGGGGGTACTTC; j_gene: TRBJ2-4; v_gene: TRBV28; abundance: NA; d_gene: TRBD1
CDR3aa: CSVERLAGGNNEQFF; CDR3nt: TGCAGCGTTGAAAGGCTAGCGGGAGGGAACAATGAGCAGTTCTTC; j_gene: TRBJ2-1; v_gene: TRBV29-1; abundance: NA; d_gene: TRBD2
CDR3aa: CASSRRQGLFPEAFF; CDR3nt: TGTGCCAGCAGCCGAAGGCAGGGTTTATTCCCTGAAGCTTTCTTT; j_gene: TRBJ1-1; v_gene: TRBV14; abundance: NA; d_gene: NA
CDR3aa: CASTSRQGGTGELFF; CDR3nt: TGTGCCAGCACCTCGAGGCAGGGTGGCACCGGGGAGCTGTTTTTT; j_gene: TRBJ2-2; v_gene: TRBV7-3; abundance: NA; d_gene: NA
CDR3aa: CASSQKTGYFGNTIYF; CDR3nt: TGCGCCAGCAGCCAAAAGACAGGGTATTTTGGAAACACCATATATTTT; j_gene: TRBJ1-3; v_gene: TRBV4-3; abundance: NA; d_gene: TRBD1
CDR3aa: CSVEGPGAATRDYEQYF; CDR3nt: TGCAGCGTTGAAGGTCCAGGGGCAGCGACTCGGGACTACGAGCAGTACTTC; j_gene: TRBJ2-7; v_gene: TRBV29-1; abundance: once; d_gene: NA
CDR3aa: CASSLDGVEVGETQYF; CDR3nt: TGTGCCAGCAGCTTAGATGGGGTGGAGGTCGGGGAGACCCAGTACTTC; j_gene: TRBJ2-5; v_gene: TRBV7-2; abundance: NA; d_gene: NA
CDR3aa: CASRTGVDSNQPQHF; CDR3nt: TGCGCCAGCAGGACAGGGGTCGACAGCAATCAGCCCCAGCATTTT; j_gene: TRBJ1-5; v_gene: TRBV5-1; abundance: NA; d_gene: TRBD1
CDR3aa: CASSPGQGLGTEAFF; CDR3nt: TGTGCCAGTAGCCCGGGACAGGGGCTTGGCACTGAAGCTTTCTTT; j_gene: TRBJ1-1; v_gene: TRBV19; abundance: NA; d_gene: TRBD1
CDR3aa: CASSSQEEPMKAFF; CDR3nt: TGTGCCAGCAGTTCGCAGGAGGAGCCTATGAAAGCTTTCTTT; j_gene: TRBJ1-1; v_gene: TRBV28; abundance: few; d_gene: NA
CDR3aa: CASSPGQLILEQYF; CDR3nt: TGTGCCAGCAGTCCAGGACAGTTGATTCTCGAGCAGTACTTC; j_gene: TRBJ2-7; v_gene: TRBV6-6; abundance: NA; d_gene: NA
CDR3aa: CASSSTDPYNEQFF; CDR3nt: TGTGCCAGCAGTTCAACAGATCCCTACAATGAGCAGTTCTTC; j_gene: TRBJ2-1; v_gene: TRBV27; abundance: NA; d_gene: NA